This TCR beta chain was obtained from a study of long-term antiretroviral therapy in people with HIV. V lost 7 bases and J 3 bases, leaving 19 bases between the germline ends. This CDR3 is built from 15 residues. CDR1 is MNHNY and CDR2 is SVGAGI in the germline V gene (reference sequence). Version v3.0 of the immunoSEQ assay was performed at survey level. Generated by immunoSEQ multiplex PCR, the TCRdb table keeps only in-frame clones and is missing some. The top ten clones hold approximately 2.9% of a sample with approximately 30,000 clones, 70% to 80% of them seen once. The input for sequencing was unsorted PBMCs, taken 1.9 years after starting antiretroviral therapy. The TCR was taken from a man aged 18 to 29 with HIV. The chain combines TRBV6-6 with TRBJ2-7; a weak D match, TRBD2 (6 bases). The CDR3 is CASMWAPGLDYEQYF. The CDR3 DNA reads TGTGCCAGCATGTGGGCTCCGGGACTCGACTACGAGCAGTACTTC.